This T cell receptor beta chain appears in the sequencing data of a study of tumor-infiltrating lymphocytes in primary liver carcinoma. In the study overall: Primary liver carcinoma, confirmed by histopathology, was surgically resected.

Germline DNA was also extracted, while the blood RNA originated from unsorted whole blood. V gave up 6 bases and J gave up 6 bases, with 18 bases separating them. CDR3 length: 14 residues. Germline V gene sequence: CDR1 SGHNT, CDR2 YENEEA. With a constant-region primer, TCR beta cDNA was made from approximately 500 ng of total RNA. Libraries covering TCR beta were generated through three nested multiplex PCR rounds (using a slightly modified ARM-PCR). TRBV1-TRBV30 forward primers and a C-beta reverse primer were used in the first two PCR rounds, which each ran for approximately 11 cycles. Using its own MiXCR run on the multiplex PCR reads, TCRdb lists one record per CDR3 protein. Of approximately 210,000 distinct CDR3 sequences listed, almost 65% were seen once; the top ten hold around 7.1%.

Input material: peripheral blood. This chain joins TRBV11-3 and TRBJ2-7; tentatively, D is TRBD2 (6 bases). The TCR comes from an older woman with primary liver carcinoma and hepatitis B virus infection. Here the CDR3 reads CASRGGRSGREQYF. CDR3 sequence (DNA): TGTGCCAGCAGGGGGGGAAGGTCTGGTCGCGAGCAGTACTTC.